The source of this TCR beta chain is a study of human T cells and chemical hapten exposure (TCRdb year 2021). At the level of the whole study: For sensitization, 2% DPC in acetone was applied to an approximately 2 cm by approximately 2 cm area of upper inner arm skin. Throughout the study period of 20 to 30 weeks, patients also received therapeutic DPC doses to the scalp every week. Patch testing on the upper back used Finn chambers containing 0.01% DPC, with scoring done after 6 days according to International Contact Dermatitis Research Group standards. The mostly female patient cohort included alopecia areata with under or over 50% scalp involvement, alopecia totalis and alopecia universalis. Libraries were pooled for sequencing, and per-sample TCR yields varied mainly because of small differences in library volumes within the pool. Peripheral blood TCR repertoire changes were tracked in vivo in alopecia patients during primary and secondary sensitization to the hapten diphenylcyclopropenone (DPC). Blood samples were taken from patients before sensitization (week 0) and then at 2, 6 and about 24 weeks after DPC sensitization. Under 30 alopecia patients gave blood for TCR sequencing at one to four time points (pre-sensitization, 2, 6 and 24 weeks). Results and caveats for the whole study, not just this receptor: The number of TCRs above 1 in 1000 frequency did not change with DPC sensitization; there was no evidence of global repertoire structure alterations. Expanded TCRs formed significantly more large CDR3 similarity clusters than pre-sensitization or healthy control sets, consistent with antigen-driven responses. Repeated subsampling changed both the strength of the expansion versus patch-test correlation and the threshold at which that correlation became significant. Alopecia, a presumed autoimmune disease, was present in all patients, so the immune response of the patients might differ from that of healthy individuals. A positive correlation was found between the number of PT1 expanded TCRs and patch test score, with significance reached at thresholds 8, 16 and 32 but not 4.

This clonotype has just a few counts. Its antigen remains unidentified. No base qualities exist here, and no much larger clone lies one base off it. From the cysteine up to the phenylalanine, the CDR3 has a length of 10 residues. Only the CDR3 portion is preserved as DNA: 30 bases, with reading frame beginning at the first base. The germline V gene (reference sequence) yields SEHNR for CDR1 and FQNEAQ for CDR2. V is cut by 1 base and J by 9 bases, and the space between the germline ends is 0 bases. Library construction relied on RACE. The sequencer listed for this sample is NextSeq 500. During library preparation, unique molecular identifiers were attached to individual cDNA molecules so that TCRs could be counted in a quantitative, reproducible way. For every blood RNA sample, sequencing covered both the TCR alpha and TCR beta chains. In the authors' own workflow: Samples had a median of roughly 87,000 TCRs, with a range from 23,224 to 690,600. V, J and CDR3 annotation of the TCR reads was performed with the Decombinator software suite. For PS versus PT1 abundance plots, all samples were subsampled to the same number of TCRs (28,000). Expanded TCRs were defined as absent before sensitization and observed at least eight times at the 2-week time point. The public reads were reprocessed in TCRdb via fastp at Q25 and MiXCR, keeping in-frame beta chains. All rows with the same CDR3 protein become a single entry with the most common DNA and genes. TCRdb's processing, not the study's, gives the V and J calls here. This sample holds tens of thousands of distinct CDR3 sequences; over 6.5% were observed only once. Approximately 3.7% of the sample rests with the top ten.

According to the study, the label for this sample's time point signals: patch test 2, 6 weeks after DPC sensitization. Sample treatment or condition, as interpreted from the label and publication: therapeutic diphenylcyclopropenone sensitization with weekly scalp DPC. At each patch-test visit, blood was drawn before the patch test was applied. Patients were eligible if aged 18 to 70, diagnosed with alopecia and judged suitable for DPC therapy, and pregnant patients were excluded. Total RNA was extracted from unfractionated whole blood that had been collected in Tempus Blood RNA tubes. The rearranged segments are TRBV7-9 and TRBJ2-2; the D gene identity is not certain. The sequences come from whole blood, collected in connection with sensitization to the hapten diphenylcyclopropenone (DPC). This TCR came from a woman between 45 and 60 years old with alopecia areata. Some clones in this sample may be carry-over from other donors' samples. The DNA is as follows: TGTGCCAGCAGCTTAGGGGAGCTGTTTTTT. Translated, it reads CASSLGELFF. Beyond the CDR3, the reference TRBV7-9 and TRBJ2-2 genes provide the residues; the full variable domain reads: DTGVSQNPRHKITKRGQNVTFRCDPISEHNRLYWYRQTLGQGPEFLTYFQNEAQLEKSRLLSDRFSAERPKGSFSTLEIQRTEQGDSAMYLCASSLGELFFGEGSRLTVL.